This TCR beta chain stems from a study of T cell clonotyping in hematopoietic cell transplantation. Findings and caveats of the study: Recipient TCR diversity dropped after transplant; expanded clonotypes rose from day 30 to 180.

Time point given: recipient sample about 28 days before transplant, after cytoreduction. Libraries were prepared by immunoSEQ multiplex PCR; TCRdb keeps only in-frame clonotypes and omits some of them. The sample contains tens of thousands of clones, 95% of which appear only once. This clone is labeled medium-sized. Its antigen is not identified. The sample contains more than one DNA sequence encoding this CDR3. The CDR3 spans 15 residues. After removal of 6 bases from V and 1 base from J, the junction contained 7 bases not matched to a gene. CDR1 MRHNA and CDR2 SNTAGT come from the germline V gene. The V call is TRBV6-4, the J call TRBJ1-1, with TRBD1 matching over 8 bases. Specimen: peripheral blood mononuclear cells, collected before stem cell transplant. The sequence derives from a man aged 40-49 years with chronic myeloid leukemia. Some clones in this sample may be carry-over from other donors' samples. Here the CDR3 reads CASSDTGTGNTEAFF. In DNA, the CDR3 is TGTGCCAGCAGCGACACCGGGACAGGGAACACTGAAGCTTTCTTT.